This passage covers 29 T cell receptor beta chains from one sample sequenced in a study of regulatory T cells in long-lasting Graves disease. Specified time point: newly diagnosed GD, antithyroid drugs for less than 3 months. The TCR library was made from RNA extracted from PBMCs. CDR3-region Arm-PCR and iRepertoire HTBI primers produced the TCR beta libraries. TCRdb redid the calling of the multiplex PCR reads with MiXCR, one entry per CDR3 protein. Among a few hundred thousand distinct CDR3 sequences listed, about a sixth were seen once. These records were also assigned to another study, of T cells in Graves' hyperthyroidism and ophthalmopathy.

Sample: peripheral blood mononuclear cells (PBMCs), taken at new diagnosis, from a patient treated with antithyroid drugs. These receptors came from a woman aged 18-29 years with Graves disease.

In its sample, this clonotype was seen many times. The gene calls are TRBV7-3 and TRBJ1-1, with D perhaps matching TRBD1 (5 bases). The CDR3 runs to 14 residues. In germline, CDR1 is SGHTA, CDR2 FQGTGA. V gave up 2 bases and J gave up 1 base, with 8 bases separating them. The DNA for the CDR3 is TGTGCCAGCAGCTTACTCGGGGGGAACACTGAAGCTTTCTTT. The encoded protein is CASSLLGGNTEAFF. Full variable domain (missing parts from reference TRBV7-3 and TRBJ1-1): GAGVSQTPSNKVTEKGKYVELRCDPISGHTALYWYRQSLGQGPEFLIYFQGTGAADDSGLPNDRFFAVRPEGSVSTLKIQRTERGDSAVYLCASSLLGGNTEAFFGQGTRLTVV.

Ten or more counts support this clonotype. V usage is TRBV28 and J usage is TRBJ2-7, with a weak D call TRBD1 (6 bases). V lost 8 bases, J lost 0 bases, and 17 bases lay in between. Germline CDR1 and CDR2: MDHEN and SYDVKM. The CDR3 loop spans 15 amino acids. Here the CDR3 DNA reads TGTGCCAGCGAGGGGTTGGGGACACCCTCCTACGAGCAGTACTTC. Protein: CASEGLGTPSYEQYF.

There are many counts of this clonotype. This sequence joins TRBV29-1 and TRBJ2-1; weak D call: TRBD1 (5 bases). V dropped 3 bases and J dropped 7 bases, with 10 bases sitting between them. Germline V CDR1 and CDR2: SQVTM, ANQGSEA. The CDR3 length is 12 residues. The DNA of the CDR3 is TGCAGCGTTGATTACAGGACGAATGAGCAGTTCTTC. As protein: CSVDYRTNEQFF.

J is TRBJ2-7 and V is TRBV10-2; the D is unclear. V was pared by 0 bases and J by 2 bases, with 8 bases between. Germline assignment: CDR1 WSHSY and CDR2 SAAADI. The CDR3 loop spans 14 amino acids. The CDR3 region is CASSESHTAYEQYF. CDR3 coding DNA: TGCGCCAGCAGTGAGTCTCACACAGCCTACGAGCAGTACTTC.

This clonotype was detected ten times or more. J is TRBJ1-1 and V is TRBV11-2; D not resolved. The CDR3 consists of 13 residues. Germline V gives CDR1 SGHAT, CDR2 FQNNGV. The V end was cut by 3 bases, the J end by 7 bases, with 12 bases between. CDR3 protein: CASSFEGHHEAFF. The CDR3, as DNA: TGTGCCAGCAGCTTTGAAGGGCACCATGAAGCTTTCTTT.

This clonotype was seen ten or more times. This chain links TRBV27 with TRBJ1-2, with TRBD1 identical over 7 bases. After removal of 5 bases from V and 4 bases from J, the junction contained 19 bases not matched to a gene. Germline loops: CDR1 MNHEY, CDR2 SMNVEV (reference sequence). The CDR3 length is 18 residues. For the CDR3, the DNA is TGTGCCAGCAGTCCCCTAACCCAAACAGGGGAAGGTGGCTATGGCTACACCTTC. This sequence encodes CASSPLTQTGEGGYGYTF.

This clonotype was found many times. V gene TRBV29-1 combines with J gene TRBJ2-3, with a possible D match to TRBD2 (5 bases). The germline CDR1 and CDR2 sequences are SQVTM and ANQGSEA. V shed 8 bases and J shed 1 base, with 16 bases lying between them. This CDR3 has 14 residues. In nucleotides, the CDR3 is TGCAGCACTTCGACGGACTGGGGCACAGATACGCAGTATTTT. It yields the protein CSTSTDWGTDTQYF.

The chain is built from TRBV28 and TRBJ1-2; D remains ambiguous. The germline V gene encodes CDR1 MDHEN and CDR2 SYDVKM. The V end was cut by 6 bases, the J end by 5 bases, with 16 bases between. This CDR3 comprises 14 residues. CDR3 in DNA: TGTGCCAGCAGACGACAAAATCGCGGGTATGGCTACACCTTC. Its translation: CASRRQNRGYGYTF.

The chain uses TRBV6-1 and TRBJ1-5, with 8 nucleotides matching TRBD1. The V segment lost 7 bases and the J segment 2 bases; nucleotides outside the gene matches: 7. Germline lookup yields CDR1 MNHNS and CDR2 SASEGT. The length of the CDR3 is 15 residues. The CDR3 sequence: CASNLQGVGNQPQHF. The DNA for the CDR3 is TGTGCCAGCAACCTACAGGGGGTGGGCAATCAGCCCCAGCATTTT.

There are many counts of this clonotype. This sequence joins TRBV20-1 and TRBJ2-1; 8 bases are shared with TRBD2. Germline CDR1 reads DFQATT; CDR2 reads SNEGSKA (reference sequence). CDR3 size: 14 residues. V trimming: 6 bases; J trimming: 2 bases; junction bases outside the gene matches: 6. The CDR3 nucleotides read TGCAGTGCCGATAGCGGGATAACCTACAATGAGCAGTTCTTC. Translating gives CSADSGITYNEQFF.

This clonotype has a count of ten or more. V gene TRBV2 combines with J gene TRBJ1-5, with D unresolved. The germline V and J ends were trimmed by 2 bases and 3 bases, with 11 bases remaining between them. This CDR3 region has 15 residues. Germline lookup yields CDR1 SNHLY and CDR2 FYNNEI. DNA for the CDR3: TGTGCCAGCAGTGAACTCAGTTTCTTCAATCAGCCCCAGCATTTT. Translated, it gives CASSELSFFNQPQHF.

This clonotype turned up a few times. V gene TRBV20-1 combines with J gene TRBJ2-7; TRBD2 agrees at 10 bases. V shed 5 bases, J shed 7 bases, and the junction held 8 bases outside the gene matches. Germline V gives CDR1 DFQATT, CDR2 SNEGSKA (reference sequence). This CDR3 contains 13 residues. The CDR3 region is CSAPGLARVEQYF. The CDR3 DNA follows: TGCAGTGCTCCGGGACTAGCGAGGGTTGAGCAGTACTTC.

This clonotype was observed many times. The chain has TRBV29-1 and TRBJ2-5; perhaps TRBD2 as D (5 bases). CDR1 is SQVTM, CDR2 ANQGSEA, per germline. This CDR3 comprises 12 residues. Trimming stripped 4 bases from V and 5 bases from J, with 11 bases between. CDR3 loop: CSVAVGVETQYF. CDR3 bases: TGCAGCGTTGCGGTGGGAGTGGAGACCCAGTACTTC.

This clonotype was counted between two and nine times. V and J are TRBV30 and TRBJ1-1, with no clear D. This CDR3 region has 14 residues. Germline CDR1 and CDR2: GTSNPN and SVGIG (reference sequence). Trimming shortened V by 2 bases and J by 7 bases, and 17 bases separated the two germline ends. The CDR3 region is CAWSWESFVGEAFF. In DNA, the CDR3 is TGTGCCTGGAGTTGGGAATCGTTCGTAGGTGAAGCTTTCTTT.

This clonotype was observed a few times. The rearrangement joins TRBV9 to TRBJ2-7, with 7 bases matching TRBD2. CDR1 SGDLS and CDR2 YYNGEE come from the germline V gene. V dropped 0 bases and J dropped 5; count of bases not matched to a gene: 5. This CDR3 contains 14 residues. The CDR3 is CASSVEWTSNEQYF. The CDR3 DNA sequence: TGTGCCAGCAGCGTAGAATGGACTAGTAACGAGCAGTACTTC.

The chain couples TRBV20-1 to TRBJ2-2; 10 bases map to TRBD2. This CDR3 comprises 14 residues. Looked up from germline, CDR1 is DFQATT and CDR2 is SNEGSKA (reference sequence). V lost 5 bases, J lost 3 bases, and 3 bases stayed unmatched. CDR3 DNA sequence: TGCAGTGCTCGGACTAGCGGATACACCGGGGAGCTGTTTTTT. This gives the protein CSARTSGYTGELFF.

In regard to this clonotype: A much more abundant neighbour one base away suggests this may be a read error. The V gene is TRBV5-1, the J gene TRBJ1-2; no clear D gene. The ends were cut back, 1 base at V and 7 bases at J, with 11 bases in the middle. CDR1 SGHRS and CDR2 YFSETQ come from the germline V gene. This CDR3 spans 13 amino acids. The CDR3 loop is CASSLMADCGYTF. The CDR3 bases are TGCGCCAGCAGCTTGATGGCAGACTGTGGCTACACCTTC.

This clonotype was observed at least ten times. V usage is TRBV11-2 and J usage is TRBJ2-1; D not resolved. Germline CDR1 reads SGHAT; CDR2 reads FQNNGV. The CDR3 has 12 residues. V was clipped by 2 bases and J by 8 bases, with 7 bases between them. In DNA form, the CDR3 reads TGTGCCAGCAGCTTACAGGTCGATGAGCAGTTCTTC. This translates into CASSLQVDEQFF. The full variable domain, with the rest looked up from reference TRBV11-2 and TRBJ2-1, is EAGVAQSPRYKIIEKRQSVAFWCNPISGHATLYWYQQILGQGPKLLIQFQNNGVVDDSQLPKDRFSAERLKGVDSTLKIQPAKLEDSAVYLCASSLQVDEQFFGPGTRLTVL.

There are a few counts of this clonotype. The chain carries TRBV15 and TRBJ2-2; no reliable D call. Germline V lookup: CDR1 LNHNV, CDR2 YYDKDF (reference sequence). The length of the CDR3 is 17 residues. V lost 0 bases and J 3 bases, leaving 14 bases between the germline ends. The CDR3 DNA sequence: TGTGCCACCAGCAGAGATCGACCTAGTGGGGACACCGGGGAGCTGTTTTTT. Translated: CATSRDRPSGDTGELFF. The full variable domain, with the rest looked up from reference TRBV15 and TRBJ2-2, is DAMVIQNPRYQVTQFGKPVTLSCSQTLNHNVMYWYQQKSSQAPKLLFHYYDKDFNNEADTPDNFQSRRPNTSFCFLDIRSPGLGDTAMYLCATSRDRPSGDTGELFFGEGSRLTVL.

This clonotype was seen at least ten times. V is TRBV5-1 and J is TRBJ2-7, with 7 nucleotides matching TRBD2. Looked up from germline, CDR1 is SGHRS and CDR2 is YFSETQ. There are 17 residues in the CDR3. The V gene end was trimmed by 0 bases and the J gene end by 0 bases; junction bases not matched to a gene: 9. The CDR3 DNA reads TGCGCCAGCAGCTTGGAGGGAGGGTCCTGGGACTCCTACGAGCAGTACTTC. It specifies CASSLEGGSWDSYEQYF.

This clonotype was counted ten times or more. V usage is TRBV28 and J usage is TRBJ2-7; D remains unclear. The length of the CDR3 is 15 residues. V lost 3 bases and J 3 bases, leaving 15 bases between the germline ends. Germline assignment: CDR1 MDHEN and CDR2 SYDVKM. The CDR3 loop reads CASSFGQPQYYEQYF. CDR3 sequence (DNA): TGTGCCAGCAGTTTCGGTCAACCACAGTACTACGAGCAGTACTTC.

In its sample, this clonotype was seen a few times. This chain links TRBV6-5 with TRBJ2-2; TRBD2 agrees at 7 bases. The trim removed 2 bases at V and 4 bases at J, leaving 4 bases unmatched. This CDR3 is 15 amino acids long. Germline V gives CDR1 MNHEY, CDR2 SVGAGI. CDR3 sequence reads: CASSYKLAITGELFF. The CDR3 bases are TGTGCCAGCAGTTACAAACTAGCGATCACCGGGGAGCTGTTTTTT.

This clonotype was counted at least ten times. CDR3 loop: CASSEGRGFATNEKLFF. The CDR3 nucleotides read TGTGCCAGCAGCGAGGGCCGCGGGTTTGCAACTAATGAAAAACTGTTTTTT. The V gene is TRBV5-8, the J gene TRBJ1-4; D is undetermined. Trimming stripped 4 bases from V and 0 bases from J, with 16 bases between. Germline-derived CDR1 and CDR2 are SGHTS and YDEGEE. This CDR3 contains 17 residues.

This clonotype showed up many times. The chain is built from TRBV28 and TRBJ1-5, with unresolved D. This CDR3 has 15 amino acids. The germline CDR1 and CDR2 sequences are MDHEN and SYDVKM. Trimming removed 2 bases from V and 5 bases from J, with 13 bases in between. CDR3 sequence (DNA): TGTGCCAGCAGTTTAGGGCAGTACGGGCATCAGCCCCAGCATTTT. Its protein is CASSLGQYGHQPQHF.

This clonotype was observed many times. V usage is TRBV7-6 and J usage is TRBJ1-6; tentative D call: TRBD1 (5 bases). The CDR3 totals 15 residues. The V end lost 2 bases, the J end lost 10 bases, and 15 bases lay between the germline ends. Germline CDR1 reads SGHVS; CDR2 reads FNYEAQ. DNA for the CDR3: TGTGCCAGCAGCTTAAGCTTGGGGGGTCAGTCACCCCTCCACTTT. This sequence encodes CASSLSLGGQSPLHF.

Only a few counts were recorded for this clonotype. The J gene is TRBJ2-3, the V gene TRBV20-1; 9 bases agree with TRBD2. The V and J ends lost 3 bases and 6 bases, in that order; junction bases with no gene match: 7. CDR3 length: 14 amino acids. Germline lookup yields CDR1 DFQATT and CDR2 SNEGSKA (reference sequence). The CDR3 here is CSARPIAGEDTQYF. For the CDR3, the DNA is TGCAGTGCTAGGCCGATAGCGGGAGAGGATACGCAGTATTTT.

This clonotype has only a few counts. One end of the junction is discordant with germline, which a read error may explain. This sequence joins TRBV15 and TRBJ2-1, with 10 bases that match TRBD1. Germline CDR1 reads LNHNV; CDR2 reads YYDKDF (reference sequence). The CDR3 runs to 14 residues. The CDR3 coding sequence is TGTGCCACCAGCGGAGAGACAGGGGGCAGCGAGCAGTTCTTC. This sequence encodes CATSGETGGSEQFF.

The rearrangement links TRBV29-1 to TRBJ2-3, with D perhaps TRBD2 (6 bases). The CDR3 is made up of 14 amino acids. Germline loops: CDR1 SQVTM, CDR2 ANQGSEA. The V gene lost 4 bases and the J gene lost 3 bases, with 14 bases spanning the gap. CDR3 residues: CSVVGREGTDTQYF. CDR3 nucleotides: TGCAGCGTTGTAGGGCGGGAAGGGACAGATACGCAGTATTTT.

This clonotype came up many times. The rearrangement uses TRBV20-1 and TRBJ2-7; D ambiguous. This CDR3 is 11 amino acids long. V lost 0 bases and J 7 bases, leaving 7 bases between the germline ends. The germline CDR1 and CDR2 sequences are DFQATT and SNEGSKA (reference sequence). In DNA, the CDR3 is TGCAGTGCTAGAGATCAGCATGAGCAGTACTTC. Translating it yields CSARDQHEQYF.